This TCR beta chain was sequenced for a study of T cell responses to AZD1222 COVID-19 vaccine. Sequencing was performed with immunoSEQ multiplex PCR; in TCRdb, only in-frame clones are kept and a portion is missing. The sample includes around 63,000 clones, over 75% of them seen just once. The source is an adult in good health. Sequenced material: peripheral blood, taken on day 0 of AZD1222 vaccination.

DNA of the CDR3: TGTGCCAGCACCAACTACGGGGAGGGGGAGCAGTACTTC. Translating gives CASTNYGEGEQYF. The genes are TRBV12-3 or TRBV12-4 and TRBJ2-7; TRBD2 agrees at 7 bases. V lost 7 bases to trimming and J lost 7 bases; unmatched junction nucleotides: 10. This CDR3 is 13 amino acids long.